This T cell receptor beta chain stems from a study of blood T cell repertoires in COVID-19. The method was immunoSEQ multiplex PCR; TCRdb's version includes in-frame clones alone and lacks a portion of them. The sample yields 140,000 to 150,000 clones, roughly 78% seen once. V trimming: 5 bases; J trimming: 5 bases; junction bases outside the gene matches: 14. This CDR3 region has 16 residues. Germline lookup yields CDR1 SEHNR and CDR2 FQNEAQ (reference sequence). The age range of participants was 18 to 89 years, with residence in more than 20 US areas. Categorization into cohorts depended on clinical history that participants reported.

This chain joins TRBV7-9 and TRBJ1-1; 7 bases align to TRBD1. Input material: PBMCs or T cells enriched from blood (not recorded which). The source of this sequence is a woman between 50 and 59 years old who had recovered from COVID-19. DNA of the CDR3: TGTGCCAGCAGCCCTAAGACAGGGATGAGGGGGACTGAAGCTTTCTTT. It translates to CASSPKTGMRGTEAFF.